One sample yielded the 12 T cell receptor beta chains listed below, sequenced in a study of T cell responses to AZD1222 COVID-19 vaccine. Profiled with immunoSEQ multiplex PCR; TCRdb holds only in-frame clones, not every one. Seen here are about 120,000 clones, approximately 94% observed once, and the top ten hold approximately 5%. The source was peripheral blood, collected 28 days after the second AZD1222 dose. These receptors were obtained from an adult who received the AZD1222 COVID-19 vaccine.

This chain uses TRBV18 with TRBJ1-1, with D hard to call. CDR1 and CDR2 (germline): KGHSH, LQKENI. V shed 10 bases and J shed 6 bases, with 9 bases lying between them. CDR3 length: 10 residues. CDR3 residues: CATRGSEAFF. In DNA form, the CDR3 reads TGTGCCACCCGCGGGTCTGAAGCTTTCTTT. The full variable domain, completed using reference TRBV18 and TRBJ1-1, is NAGVMQNPRHLVRRRGQEARLRCSPMKGHSHVYWYRQLPEEGLKFMVYLQKENIIDESGMPKERFSAEFPKEGPSILRIQQVVRGDSAAYFCATRGSEAFFGQGTRLTVV.

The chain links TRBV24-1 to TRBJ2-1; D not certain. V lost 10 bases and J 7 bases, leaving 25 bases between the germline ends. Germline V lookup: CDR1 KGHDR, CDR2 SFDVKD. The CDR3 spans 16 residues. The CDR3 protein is CATQQRSQKVWNEQFF. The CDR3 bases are TGTGCCACTCAGCAACGATCGCAAAAGGTGTGGAATGAGCAGTTCTTC.

The DNA of the CDR3 is TGTGCCAGCAGCGTAGGCCCTAGCGGGGGGGCTAATGAGCAGTTCTTC. Its protein is CASSVGPSGGANEQFF. This rearrangement joins TRBV9 to TRBJ2-1, with TRBD2 matching over 12 bases. With 0 bases clipped from V and 7 bases from J, the junction kept 5 bases outside the gene matches. Germline CDR1 SGDLS, CDR2 YYNGEE. The CDR3 sequence is 16 residues long.

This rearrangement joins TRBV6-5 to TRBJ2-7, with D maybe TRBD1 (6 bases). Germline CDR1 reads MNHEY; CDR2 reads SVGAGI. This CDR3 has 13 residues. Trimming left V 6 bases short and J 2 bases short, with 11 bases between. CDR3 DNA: TGTGCCAGCAGACGGGACATCACCTACGAGCAGTACTTC. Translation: CASRRDITYEQYF.

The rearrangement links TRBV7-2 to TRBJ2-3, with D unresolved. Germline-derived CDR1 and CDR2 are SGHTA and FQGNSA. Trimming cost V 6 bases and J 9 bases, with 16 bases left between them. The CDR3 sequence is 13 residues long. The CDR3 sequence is CASSSPEIVTQYF. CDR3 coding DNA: TGTGCCAGCAGTTCCCCCGAGATAGTAACGCAGTATTTT.

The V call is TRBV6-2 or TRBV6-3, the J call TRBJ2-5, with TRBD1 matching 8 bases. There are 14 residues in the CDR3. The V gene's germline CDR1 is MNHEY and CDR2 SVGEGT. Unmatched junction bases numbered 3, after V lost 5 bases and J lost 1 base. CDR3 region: CASSKGTGQETQYF. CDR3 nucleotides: TGTGCCAGCAGTAAGGGGACAGGCCAAGAGACCCAGTACTTC.

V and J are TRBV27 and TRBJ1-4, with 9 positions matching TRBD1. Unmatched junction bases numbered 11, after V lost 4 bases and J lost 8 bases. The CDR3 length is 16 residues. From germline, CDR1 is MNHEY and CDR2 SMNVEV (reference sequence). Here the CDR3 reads CASSSTGTGFREKLFF. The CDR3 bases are TGTGCCAGCAGTTCAACCGGGACAGGGTTTCGGGAAAAACTGTTTTTT.

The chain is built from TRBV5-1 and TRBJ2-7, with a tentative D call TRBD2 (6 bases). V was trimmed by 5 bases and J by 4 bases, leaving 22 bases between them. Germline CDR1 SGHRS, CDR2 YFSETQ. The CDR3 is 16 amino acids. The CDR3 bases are TGCGCCAGCAGGGGGTACCCCGCGGGGCCGGGGTACGAGCAGTACTTC. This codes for CASRGYPAGPGYEQYF.

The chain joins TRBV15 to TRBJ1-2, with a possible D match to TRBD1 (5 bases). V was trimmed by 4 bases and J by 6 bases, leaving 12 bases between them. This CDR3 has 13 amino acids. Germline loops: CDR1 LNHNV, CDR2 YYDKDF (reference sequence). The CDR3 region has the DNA TGTGCCACCAGCAAAGGGACCGGGGATGGCTACACCTTC. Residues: CATSKGTGDGYTF.

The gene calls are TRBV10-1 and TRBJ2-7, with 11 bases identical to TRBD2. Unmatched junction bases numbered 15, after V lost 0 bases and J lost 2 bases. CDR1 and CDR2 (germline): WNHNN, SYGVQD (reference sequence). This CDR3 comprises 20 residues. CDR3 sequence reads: CASSESSTSGRLIRTYEQYF. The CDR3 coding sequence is TGCGCCAGCAGTGAGTCGTCTACTAGCGGGAGACTAATCAGAACCTACGAGCAGTACTTC.

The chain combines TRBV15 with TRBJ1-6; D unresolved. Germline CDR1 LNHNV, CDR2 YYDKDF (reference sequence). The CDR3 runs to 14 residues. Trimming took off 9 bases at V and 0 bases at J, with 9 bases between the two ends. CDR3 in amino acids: CATKRSSYNSPLHF. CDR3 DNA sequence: TGTGCCACAAAACGAAGCTCCTATAATTCACCCCTCCACTTT.

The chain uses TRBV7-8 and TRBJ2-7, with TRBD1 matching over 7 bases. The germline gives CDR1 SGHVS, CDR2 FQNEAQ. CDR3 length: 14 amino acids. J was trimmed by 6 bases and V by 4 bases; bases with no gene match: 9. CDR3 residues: CASSYSGTDIEQYF. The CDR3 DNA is TGTGCCAGCAGCTACTCCGGGACAGACATCGAGCAGTACTTC.